The present T cell receptor beta chain was sequenced within a study of T cells in Graves' hyperthyroidism and ophthalmopathy (dated by TCRdb to between 2018 and 2021). About the investigation overall: Peripheral blood samples were taken at the time of initial diagnosis, prior to any treatment. TCR V-J signatures able to tell the groups apart were searched for in a discovery cohort of more than 90 patients, of whom 43 had Graves' ophthalmopathy and more than 55 had stable Graves' hyperthyroidism. Prospective prediction of ophthalmopathy was tested in an independent validation cohort of approximately 19 hyperthyroidism patients and approximately 17 patients who later progressed to ophthalmopathy. The 100 or so discovery patients were divided at random into training and test sets in a 7:3 ratio. The study also compared thyroid tissue and blood T-cell repertoires from about six Graves' hyperthyroidism patients. After sampling, hyperthyroidism patients received methimazole starting at 30 mg daily, and ophthalmopathy patients received high-dose intravenous methylprednisolone. The paper describes TCR Vbeta CDR3 sequencing of about 140 peripheral blood samples, made up of around 41 ophthalmopathy patients, roughly 75 hyperthyroidism patients and roughly 17 progressor patients. What the authors observed across the whole study: In validation, the model predicted progression to ophthalmopathy a median of about 6.5 months before onset, with approximately 68% sensitivity and around 76% specificity. Sample size was not statistically predetermined, and investigators were not blinded to group allocation. Blood samples also contained most of the expanded thyroid clonotypes (frequency above 0.001), which suggests that blood repertoires may reflect thyroid immune responses. A model built on a 13 V-J signature distinguished ophthalmopathy from stable hyperthyroidism, reaching 87.88% sensitivity and 81.08% specificity in cross-validation and 80%/75% in testing.

V is shortened by 1 base, J by 7 bases, and the region joining them spans 8 bases. From cysteine to phenylalanine, the CDR3 is 12 amino acids long. CDR3 DNA is the only sequence kept; it has 36 bases, read in frame from the first base. In the germline V gene (reference sequence), CDR1 corresponds to GTSNPN and CDR2 to SVGIG. Amplification of TCR beta CDR3 regions was carried out from RNA transcripts. A first-round RT-PCR of the TCR CDR3 used the HTBI primer set with the Qiagen OneStep RT-PCR kit. Libraries were constructed in a second round of multiplex PCR, after which size selection and purification were performed. Paired-end sequencing of the libraries was performed with 100 bp reads on an Illumina HiSeq2000. Regarding the original processing steps: Raw data were processed with SOAPnuke, discarding reads with adapters, uncalled bases, mean Phred below 15, or no exact constant-primer or identifier match. High-quality paired reads were merged using COPE v1.2.5, and each unique nucleotide sequence was defined as a clonotype. MiTCR v1.1 was used to align the clonotypes against IMGT TRBV, TRBD and TRBJ reference segments. Analysis was restricted to V-J combinations with a frequency above 0.0001, which covered about 99% of repertoires. A TCS score was defined as the ratio between F50 (clonal expansion) and ExV (chaos), using BLOSUM62-based TCRdist between CDR3 peptides within each V-J. Welch's t-statistics and random forest reduced around 520 V-J features to 10 to 15, which were used in a naive Bayes classifier (R e1071). TCRdb's own reprocessing of the public reads used fastp at Q25 and MiXCR and kept productive beta chains. Identical CDR3 protein sequences are pooled into one entry, listed with their most common genes and DNA. The V and J calls here are based on TCRdb, not the publication. This sample lists around 300,000 distinct CDR3 sequences; 22% were detected once. The ten largest clones add up to around two thirds of the sample.

Ophthalmopathy patients had moderately to severely active disease, with a Clinical Activity Score of 3 or more, a NOSPECS grade of 4 or more, and a disease duration of less than 3 months. Any patient with an uncontrolled infection, another autoimmune disease, pregnancy or lactation was excluded. Diagnoses were established on the basis of clinical symptoms, serum thyroxine and TRAb, thyroid ultrasound, and orbital computed tomography. Ficoll-Paque density gradient centrifugation was used to isolate PBMCs from approximately 10 ml of fresh peripheral blood. Trizol reagent was used to extract total RNA, and RNA quality was then checked on an Agilent 2100 Bioanalyzer. This clonotype was counted at least ten times. The antigen this receptor binds is unknown. No quality values exist for individual bases; no much larger clone is one base distant.

The clonotype comes from a man aged 30-40 years with Graves' ophthalmopathy. The V and J genes are TRBV30 and TRBJ2-4; the D gene is perhaps TRBD1, from 6 matching bases. Sequences were obtained from blood. The nucleotide sequence is given as TGTGCCTGGAGTGAGGGGGACAACATTCAGTACTTC. Translated, this is CAWSEGDNIQYF.